This T cell receptor (beta chain) was sequenced for a study of neurological immune-mediated disorders. Regarding time point: technical triplicate 2. Germline lookup yields CDR1 MDHEN and CDR2 SYDVKM. The CDR3 runs 15 residues. The V segment lost 8 bases and the J segment 2 bases; nucleotides outside the gene matches: 4. TCRdb re-derived calls from the 5' RACE reads in MiXCR, one entry per CDR3 protein. The sample holds roughly 57,000 distinct CDR3 sequences; nearly 25% are singletons and the top ten take around 4.5%. V is TRBV28 and J is TRBJ2-6; 9 positions agree with TRBD1. The sequence derives from a man aged 60 to 69 with HTLV-1-associated myelopathy (HAM/TSP). Sequencing was done on a sample of PBMCs. CDR3 nucleotides: TGTGCCAGCGTGAACAGGGGGCCTGGGGCCAACGTCCTGACTTTC. Translating it yields CASVNRGPGANVLTF.